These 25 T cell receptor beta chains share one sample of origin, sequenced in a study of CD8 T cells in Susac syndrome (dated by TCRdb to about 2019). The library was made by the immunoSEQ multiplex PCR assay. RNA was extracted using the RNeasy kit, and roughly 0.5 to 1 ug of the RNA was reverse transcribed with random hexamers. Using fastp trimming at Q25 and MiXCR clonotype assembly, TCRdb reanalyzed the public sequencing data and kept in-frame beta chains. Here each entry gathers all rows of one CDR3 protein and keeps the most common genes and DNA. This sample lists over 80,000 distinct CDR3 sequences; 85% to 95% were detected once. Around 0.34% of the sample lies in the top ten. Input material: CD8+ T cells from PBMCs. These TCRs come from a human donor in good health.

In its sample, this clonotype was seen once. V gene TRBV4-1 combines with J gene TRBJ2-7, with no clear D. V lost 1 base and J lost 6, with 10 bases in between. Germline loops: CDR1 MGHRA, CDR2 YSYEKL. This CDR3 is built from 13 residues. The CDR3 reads CASSQAGSLEQYF. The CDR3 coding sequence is TGCGCCAGCAGCCAAGCGGGTTCCCTCGAGCAGTACTTC.

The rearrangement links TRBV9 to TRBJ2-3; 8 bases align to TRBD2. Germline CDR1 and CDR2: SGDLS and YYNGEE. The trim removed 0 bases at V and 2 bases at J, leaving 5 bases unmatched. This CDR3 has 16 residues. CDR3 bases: TGTGCCAGCAGCGTAGGAGCGGGGGTCCTCACAGATACGCAGTATTTT. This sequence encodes CASSVGAGVLTDTQYF.

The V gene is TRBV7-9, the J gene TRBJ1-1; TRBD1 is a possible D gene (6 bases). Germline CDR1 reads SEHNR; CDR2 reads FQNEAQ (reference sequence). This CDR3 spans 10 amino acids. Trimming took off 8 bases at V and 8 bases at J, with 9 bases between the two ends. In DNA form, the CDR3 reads TGTGCCAGCCAGGGGTTAGAAGCTTTCTTT. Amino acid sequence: CASQGLEAFF. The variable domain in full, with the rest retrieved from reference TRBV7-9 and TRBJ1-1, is DTGVSQNPRHKITKRGQNVTFRCDPISEHNRLYWYRQTLGQGPEFLTYFQNEAQLEKSRLLSDRFSAERPKGSFSTLEIQRTEQGDSAMYLCASQGLEAFFGQGTRLTVV.

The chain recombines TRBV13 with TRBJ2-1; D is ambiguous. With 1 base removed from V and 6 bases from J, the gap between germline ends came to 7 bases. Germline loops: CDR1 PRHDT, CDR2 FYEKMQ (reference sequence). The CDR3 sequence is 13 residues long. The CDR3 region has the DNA TGTGCCAGCAGCTTAGCGGTAAGCAATGAGCAGTTCTTC. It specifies CASSLAVSNEQFF. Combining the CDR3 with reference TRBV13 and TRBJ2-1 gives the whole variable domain AAGVIQSPRHLIKEKRETATLKCYPIPRHDTVYWYQQGPGQDPQFLISFYEKMQSDKGSIPDRFSAQQFSDYHSELNMSSLELGDSALYFCASSLAVSNEQFFGPGTRLTVL.

The CDR3 sequence: CASSLRSGELFF. Written as DNA, the CDR3 is TGTGCCAGCAGCTTACGTTCCGGGGAGCTGTTTTTT. The chain links TRBV7-9 to TRBJ2-2, with D uncertain. V lost 2 bases and J 6 bases, leaving 4 bases between the germline ends. The CDR3 is 12 amino acids. Germline V lookup: CDR1 SEHNR, CDR2 FQNEAQ (reference sequence). Looking up the rest from reference TRBV7-9 and TRBJ2-2 gives the full variable domain: DTGVSQNPRHKITKRGQNVTFRCDPISEHNRLYWYRQTLGQGPEFLTYFQNEAQLEKSRLLSDRFSAERPKGSFSTLEIQRTEQGDSAMYLCASSLRSGELFFGEGSRLTVL.

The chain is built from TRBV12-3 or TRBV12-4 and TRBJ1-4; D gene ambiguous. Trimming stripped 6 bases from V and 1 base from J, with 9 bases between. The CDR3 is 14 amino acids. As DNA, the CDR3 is TGTGCCAGCAGCCCCACGGGAACTAATGAAAAACTGTTTTTT. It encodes CASSPTGTNEKLFF.

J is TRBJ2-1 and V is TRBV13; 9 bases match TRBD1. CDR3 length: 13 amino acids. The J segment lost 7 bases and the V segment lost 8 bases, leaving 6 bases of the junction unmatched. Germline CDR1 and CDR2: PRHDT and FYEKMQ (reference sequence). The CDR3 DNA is TGTGCCAGCCTGGGACAGGGAAAGAATGAGCAGTTCTTC. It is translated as CASLGQGKNEQFF. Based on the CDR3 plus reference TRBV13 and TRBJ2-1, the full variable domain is AAGVIQSPRHLIKEKRETATLKCYPIPRHDTVYWYQQGPGQDPQFLISFYEKMQSDKGSIPDRFSAQQFSDYHSELNMSSLELGDSALYFCASLGQGKNEQFFGPGTRLTVL.

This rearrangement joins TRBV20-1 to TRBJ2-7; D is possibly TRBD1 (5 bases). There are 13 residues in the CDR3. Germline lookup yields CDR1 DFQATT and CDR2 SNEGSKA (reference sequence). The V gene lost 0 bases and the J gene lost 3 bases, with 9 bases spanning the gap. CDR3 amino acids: CSARDNRYYEQYF. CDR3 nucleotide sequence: TGCAGTGCTAGAGATAACAGGTACTACGAGCAGTACTTC.

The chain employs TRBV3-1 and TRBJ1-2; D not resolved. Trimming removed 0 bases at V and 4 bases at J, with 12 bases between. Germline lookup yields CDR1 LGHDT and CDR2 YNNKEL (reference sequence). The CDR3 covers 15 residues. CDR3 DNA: TGTGCCAGCAGCCAAGATCGGGTTCTTAGCTATGGCTACACCTTC. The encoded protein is CASSQDRVLSYGYTF.

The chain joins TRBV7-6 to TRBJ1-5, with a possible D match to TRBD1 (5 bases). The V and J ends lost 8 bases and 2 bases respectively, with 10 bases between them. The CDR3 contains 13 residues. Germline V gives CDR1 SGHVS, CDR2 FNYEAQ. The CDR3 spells CASGEGRNQPQHF. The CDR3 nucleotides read TGTGCCAGCGGGGAGGGACGCAATCAGCCCCAGCATTTT.

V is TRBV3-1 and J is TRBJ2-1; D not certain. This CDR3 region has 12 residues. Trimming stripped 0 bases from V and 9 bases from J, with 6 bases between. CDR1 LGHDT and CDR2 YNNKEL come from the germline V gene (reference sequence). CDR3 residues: CASSQEMGEQFF. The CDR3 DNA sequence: TGTGCCAGCAGCCAAGAAATGGGTGAGCAGTTCTTC.

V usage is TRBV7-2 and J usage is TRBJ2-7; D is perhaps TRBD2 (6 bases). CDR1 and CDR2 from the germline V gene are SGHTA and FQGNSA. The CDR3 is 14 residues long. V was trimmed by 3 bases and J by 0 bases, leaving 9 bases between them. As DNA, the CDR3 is TGTGCCAGCAGCTTTAGCGGCCTCTCCTACGAGCAGTACTTC. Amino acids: CASSFSGLSYEQYF.

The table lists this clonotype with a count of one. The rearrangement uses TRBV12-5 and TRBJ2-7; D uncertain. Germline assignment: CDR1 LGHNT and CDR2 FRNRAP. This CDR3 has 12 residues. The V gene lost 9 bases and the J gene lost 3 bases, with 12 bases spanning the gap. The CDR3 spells CASALGNYEQYF. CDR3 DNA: TGTGCTAGCGCATTGGGAAACTACGAGCAGTACTTC.

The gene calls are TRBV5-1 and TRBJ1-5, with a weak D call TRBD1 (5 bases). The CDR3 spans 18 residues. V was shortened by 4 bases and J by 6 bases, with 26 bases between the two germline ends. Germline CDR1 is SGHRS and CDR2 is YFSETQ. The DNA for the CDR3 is TGCGCCAGCAGCCCTGGACCTGGGCGGGGCCGGAATGTTCAGCCCCAGCATTTT. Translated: CASSPGPGRGRNVQPQHF.

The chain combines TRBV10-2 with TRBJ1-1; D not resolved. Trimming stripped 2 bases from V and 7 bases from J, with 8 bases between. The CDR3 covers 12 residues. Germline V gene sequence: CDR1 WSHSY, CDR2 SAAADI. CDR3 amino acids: CASSEGLNEAFF. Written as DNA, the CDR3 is TGCGCCAGCAGTGAGGGGTTGAATGAAGCTTTCTTT.

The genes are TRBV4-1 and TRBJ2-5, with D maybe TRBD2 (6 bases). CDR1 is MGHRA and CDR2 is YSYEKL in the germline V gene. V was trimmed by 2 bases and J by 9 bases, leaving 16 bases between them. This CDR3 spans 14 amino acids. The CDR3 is CASSQRTTLAAQYF. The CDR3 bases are TGCGCCAGCAGCCAACGGACTACCCTCGCGGCCCAGTACTTC.

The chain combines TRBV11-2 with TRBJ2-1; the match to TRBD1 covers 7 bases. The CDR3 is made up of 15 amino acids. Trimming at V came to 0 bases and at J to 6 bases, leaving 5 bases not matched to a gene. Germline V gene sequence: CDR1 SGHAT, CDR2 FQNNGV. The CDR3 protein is CASSLDQGVANEQFF. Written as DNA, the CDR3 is TGTGCCAGCAGCTTAGACCAGGGGGTGGCCAATGAGCAGTTCTTC.

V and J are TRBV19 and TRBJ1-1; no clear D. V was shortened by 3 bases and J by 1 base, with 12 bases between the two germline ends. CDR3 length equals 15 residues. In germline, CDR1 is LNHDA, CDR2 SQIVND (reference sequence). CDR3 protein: CASSISQSKNTEAFF. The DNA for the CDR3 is TGTGCCAGTAGTATTTCACAGTCCAAGAACACTGAAGCTTTCTTT.

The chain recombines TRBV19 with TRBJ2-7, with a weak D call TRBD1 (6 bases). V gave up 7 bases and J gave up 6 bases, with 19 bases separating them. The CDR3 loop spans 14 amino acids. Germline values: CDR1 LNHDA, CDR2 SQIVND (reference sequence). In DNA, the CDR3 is TGTGCCAGTACCCCCGGGGCAGGGGTAACCGAGCAGTACTTC. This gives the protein CASTPGAGVTEQYF.

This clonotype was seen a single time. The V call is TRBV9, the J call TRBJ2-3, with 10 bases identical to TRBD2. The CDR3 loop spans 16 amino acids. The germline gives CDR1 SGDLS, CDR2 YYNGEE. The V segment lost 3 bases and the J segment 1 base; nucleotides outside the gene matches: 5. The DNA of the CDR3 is TGTGCCAGCAGCGCCTCCGGGACTAGCGGCACAGATACGCAGTATTTT. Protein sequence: CASSASGTSGTDTQYF.

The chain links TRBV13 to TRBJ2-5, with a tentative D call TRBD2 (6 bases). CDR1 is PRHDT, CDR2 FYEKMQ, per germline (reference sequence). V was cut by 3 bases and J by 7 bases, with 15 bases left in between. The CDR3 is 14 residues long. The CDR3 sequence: CASSFLAREVTQYF. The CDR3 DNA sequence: TGTGCCAGCAGCTTTTTGGCCAGGGAGGTGACCCAGTACTTC.

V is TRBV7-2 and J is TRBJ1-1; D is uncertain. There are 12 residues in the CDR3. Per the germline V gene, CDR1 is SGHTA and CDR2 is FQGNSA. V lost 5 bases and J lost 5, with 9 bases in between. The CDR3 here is CASSVPGTEAFF. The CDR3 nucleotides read TGTGCCAGCAGCGTCCCGGGAACTGAAGCTTTCTTT.

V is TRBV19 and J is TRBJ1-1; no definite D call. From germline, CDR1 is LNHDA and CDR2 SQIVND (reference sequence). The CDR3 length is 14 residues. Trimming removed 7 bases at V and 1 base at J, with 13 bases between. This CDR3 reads CASTPRDRNTEAFF. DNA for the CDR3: TGTGCCAGTACCCCCAGAGACCGGAACACTGAAGCTTTCTTT.

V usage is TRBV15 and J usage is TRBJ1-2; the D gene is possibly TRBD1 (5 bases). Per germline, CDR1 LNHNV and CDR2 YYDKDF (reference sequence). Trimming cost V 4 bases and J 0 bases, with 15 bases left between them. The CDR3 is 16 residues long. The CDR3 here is CATSKPGGLANYGYTF. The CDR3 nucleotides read TGTGCCACCAGCAAACCGGGGGGGTTAGCTAACTATGGCTACACCTTC.

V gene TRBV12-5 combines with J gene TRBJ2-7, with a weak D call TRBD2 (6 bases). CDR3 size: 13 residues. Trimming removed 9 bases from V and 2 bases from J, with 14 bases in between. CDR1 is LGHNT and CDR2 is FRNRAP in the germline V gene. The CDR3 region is CASPPWGAYEQYF. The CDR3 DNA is TGTGCTAGCCCCCCTTGGGGGGCCTACGAGCAGTACTTC.